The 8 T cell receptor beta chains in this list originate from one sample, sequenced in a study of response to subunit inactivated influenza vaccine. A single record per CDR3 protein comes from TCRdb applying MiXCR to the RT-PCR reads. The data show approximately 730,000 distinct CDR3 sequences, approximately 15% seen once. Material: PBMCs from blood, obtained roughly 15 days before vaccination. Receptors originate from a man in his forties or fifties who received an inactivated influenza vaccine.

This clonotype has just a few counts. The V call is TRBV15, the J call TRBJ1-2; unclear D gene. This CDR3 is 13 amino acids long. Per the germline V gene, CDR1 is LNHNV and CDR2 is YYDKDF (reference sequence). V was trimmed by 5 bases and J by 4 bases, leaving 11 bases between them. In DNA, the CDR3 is TGTGCCACCAGCGGAGGGTCGAGCTATGGCTACACCTTC. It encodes CATSGGSSYGYTF.

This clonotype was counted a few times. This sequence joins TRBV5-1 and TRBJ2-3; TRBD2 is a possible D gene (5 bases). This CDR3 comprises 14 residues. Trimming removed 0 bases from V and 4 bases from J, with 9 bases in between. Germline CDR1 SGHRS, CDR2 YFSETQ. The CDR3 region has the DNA TGCGCCAGCAGCTTGGGACGGACTTCAGATACGCAGTATTTT. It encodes CASSLGRTSDTQYF.

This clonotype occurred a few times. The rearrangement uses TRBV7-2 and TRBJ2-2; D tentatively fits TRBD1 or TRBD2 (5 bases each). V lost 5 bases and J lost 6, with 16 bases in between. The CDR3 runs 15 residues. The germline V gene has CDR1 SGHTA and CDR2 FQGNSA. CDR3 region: CASSPGTGWAGELFF. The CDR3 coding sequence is TGTGCCAGCAGCCCAGGGACCGGGTGGGCCGGGGAGCTGTTTTTT.

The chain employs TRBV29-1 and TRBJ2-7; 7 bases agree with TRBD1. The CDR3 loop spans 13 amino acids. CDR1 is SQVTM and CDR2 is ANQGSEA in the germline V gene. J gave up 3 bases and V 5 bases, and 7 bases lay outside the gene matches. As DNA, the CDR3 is TGCAGCGTTCGGGACAGTCCGATCTACGAGCAGTACTTC. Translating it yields CSVRDSPIYEQYF.

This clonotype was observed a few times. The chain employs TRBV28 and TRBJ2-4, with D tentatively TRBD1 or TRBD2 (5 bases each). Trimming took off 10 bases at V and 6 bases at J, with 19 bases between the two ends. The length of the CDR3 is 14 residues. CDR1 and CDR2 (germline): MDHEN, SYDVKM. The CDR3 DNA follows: TGTGCCATCAGGAGGCCAGGGTCGGGAAACATTCAGTACTTC. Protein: CAIRRPGSGNIQYF.

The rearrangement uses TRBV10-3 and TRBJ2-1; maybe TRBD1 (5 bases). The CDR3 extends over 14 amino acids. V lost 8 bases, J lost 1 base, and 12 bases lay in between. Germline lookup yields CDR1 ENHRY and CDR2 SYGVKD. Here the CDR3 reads CAIAQGSSYNEQFF. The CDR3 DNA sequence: TGTGCCATCGCGCAGGGAAGTTCCTACAATGAGCAGTTCTTC.

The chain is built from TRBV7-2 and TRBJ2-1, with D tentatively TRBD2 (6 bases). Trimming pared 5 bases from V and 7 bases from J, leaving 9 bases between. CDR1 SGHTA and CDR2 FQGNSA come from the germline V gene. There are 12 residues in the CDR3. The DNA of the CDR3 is TGTGCCAGCAGCCCGGGACTGAATGAGCAGTTCTTC. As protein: CASSPGLNEQFF. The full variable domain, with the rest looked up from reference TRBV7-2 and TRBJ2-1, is GAGVSQSPSNKVTEKGKDVELRCDPISGHTALYWYRQSLGQGLEFLIYFQGNSAPDKSGLPSDRFSAERTGGSVSTLTIQRTQQEDSAVYLCASSPGLNEQFFGPGTRLTVL.

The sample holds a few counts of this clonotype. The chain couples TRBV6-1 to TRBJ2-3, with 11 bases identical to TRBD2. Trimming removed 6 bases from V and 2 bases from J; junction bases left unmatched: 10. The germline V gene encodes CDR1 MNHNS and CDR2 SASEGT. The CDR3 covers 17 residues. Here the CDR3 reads CASSATRLAGYTDTQYF. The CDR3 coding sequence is TGTGCCAGCAGCGCAACCAGACTAGCGGGGTACACAGATACGCAGTATTTT.